The rows below give T cell receptor beta chains drawn from one sample of a study of T cells in narcolepsy. Sequencing was performed with immunoSEQ multiplex PCR; in TCRdb, only in-frame clones are kept and a portion is missing. The sample records 25,000 to 35,000 clones, about 89% being singletons. The specimen sequenced was CD45RA- memory CD4+ T cells from PBMCs. The receptors derive from a human donor with narcolepsy. The CDR3 runs from the conserved cysteine through the conserved F or W. The D gene is left open where the match is weak. For some rows the clone size is stated as once, few or many, or as a class when expanded; others skip it.

D gene	J gene	clone size	V gene	CDR3 DNA	CDR3 protein
TRBD2	TRBJ2-1	.	TRBV10-3	TGTGCCATCAGTCCCCGGCCGGTGGGTGGCGGGGGTTACAATGAGCAGTTCTTC	CAISPRPVGGGGYNEQFF
TRBD1	TRBJ1-6	.	TRBV5-6	TGTGCCAGCAGCTTCATTACCGGGACAGGGGATTCACCCCTCCACTTT	CASSFITGTGDSPLHF
TRBD1	TRBJ1-1	.	TRBV18	TGTGCCAGCTCCCTAAGCTCGGACAGGGGGCACACTGAAGCTTTCTTT	CASSLSSDRGHTEAFF
.	TRBJ1-2	.	TRBV29-1	TGCAGCGTTGAGGACACCTATGGCTACACCTTC	CSVEDTYGYTF
TRBD1	TRBJ2-1	.	TRBV6-1	TGTGCCAGCAGTCAACGACAGGGGGCGAGAAATGAGCAGTTCTTC	CASSQRQGARNEQFF
TRBD2	TRBJ2-5	once	TRBV6-1	TGTGCCAGCAGTGGGGAGCTACTAGCGGGGGGCCAAACCCAGTACTTC	CASSGELLAGGQTQYF
TRBD1	TRBJ2-6	few	TRBV5-1	TGCGCCAGCAGCGACAGGACAGGGGGGGCTGGGGCCAACGTCCTGACTTTC	CASSDRTGGAGANVLTF
.	TRBJ1-5	.	TRBV11-2	TGTGCCAGCAATGGGGGGCGCAATCAGCCCCAGCATTTT	CASNGGRNQPQHF
.	TRBJ1-6	.	TRBV5-1	TGCGCCAGCAGCTTGTCGGGGGGGTACGCCTTGCTCCACTTT	CASSLSGGYALLHF
.	TRBJ1-6	.	TRBV19	TGTGCCAGTACCAGGGACCCTTATAATTCACCCCTCCACTTT	CASTRDPYNSPLHF
TRBD1	TRBJ1-1	.	TRBV19	TGTGCCAGTACTTCCAGGGGGCGAGGCACTGAAGCTTTCTTT	CASTSRGRGTEAFF
TRBD1	TRBJ1-1	once	TRBV5-1	TGCGCCAGCAGCTTGGCCGGGACAGGGATGGGGAACACTGAAGCTTTCTTT	CASSLAGTGMGNTEAFF
TRBD2	TRBJ2-6	.	TRBV5-1	TGCGCCAGCAGCTTGCTGAGCGGGGGAGGTGGTGGGGCCAACGTCCTGACTTTC	CASSLLSGGGGGANVLTF
.	TRBJ2-3	.	TRBV10-1	TGCGCCAGCAGTGAGTCTCGGGGTCGGCGGGCAGATACGCAGTATTTT	CASSESRGRRADTQYF
.	TRBJ2-2	once	TRBV9	TGTGCCAGCAGCGTAGTTGGAGGGGCGAACACCGGGGAGCTGTTTTTT	CASSVVGGANTGELFF
.	TRBJ1-2	few	TRBV7-2	TGTGCCAGCAGCTTATCAGAAGCTAACTATGGCTACACCTTC	CASSLSEANYGYTF
.	TRBJ2-5	.	TRBV10-3	TGTGCCATCAGTGAGTCGAAGCAAGAGACCCAGTACTTC	CAISESKQETQYF
.	TRBJ2-5	once	TRBV27	TGTGCCAGCAGCCTTGTCGGAGAAGGGACCCAGTACTTC	CASSLVGEGTQYF
.	TRBJ1-2	.	TRBV4-1	TGCGCCAGCAGCCAAGATCCCCTTAAAACTAGTGGCTACACCTTC	CASSQDPLKTSGYTF
.	TRBJ2-5	.	TRBV14	TGTGCCAGCAGCCAAGATCGGGGGACCGTCGGGGAGACCCAGTACTTC	CASSQDRGTVGETQYF
TRBD1	TRBJ1-1	.	TRBV6-1	TGTGCCAGCAGCGACGACAGGGCCACTGAAGCTTTCTTT	CASSDDRATEAFF
.	TRBJ1-5	.	TRBV6-5	TGTGCCAGCAGATCAGGGTCAGGGGTTAATCAGCCCCAGCATTTT	CASRSGSGVNQPQHF
.	TRBJ1-2	.	TRBV4-1	TGCGCCAGCAGCTCATCGTCAGGGAACTATGGCTACACCTTC	CASSSSSGNYGYTF
.	TRBJ1-5	.	TRBV11-1	TGTGCCAGCAGCTTAGAGGAAAATCAGCCCCAGCATTTT	CASSLEENQPQHF
.	TRBJ1-1	.	TRBV6-1	TGTGCCAGCAGTGACCAGAGGCTGGCTGAAGCTTTCTTT	CASSDQRLAEAFF
TRBD1	TRBJ2-1	.	TRBV2	TGTGCCAGCGAAGGGACAGGGGGGTACAATGAGCAGTTCTTC	CASEGTGGYNEQFF
.	TRBJ1-2	.	TRBV5-1	TGCGCCAGCAGCTTGCTGTTAGAAAACTATGGCTACACCTTC	CASSLLLENYGYTF
TRBD2	TRBJ2-3	.	TRBV19	TGTGCCAGTAGTATTCGCGGGGGGGTCACAGATACGCAGTATTTT	CASSIRGGVTDTQYF
.	TRBJ2-1	.	TRBV15	TGTGCCACCAGCAGAGACCTCATAAGCTCCTACAATGAGCAGTTCTTC	CATSRDLISSYNEQFF
.	TRBJ2-1	.	TRBV5-1	TGCGCCAGCAGCCCCAATGGCGCCGGCCTTTACAATGAGCAGTTCTTC	CASSPNGAGLYNEQFF
.	TRBJ1-2	.	TRBV6-1	TGTGCCAGCAGTGAACTGGGGAGGTACACCTTC	CASSELGRYTF
.	TRBJ1-1	few	TRBV2	TGTGCCAGCACTTGGGGGAACAGCCCGAACACTGAAGCTTTCTTT	CASTWGNSPNTEAFF
TRBD2	TRBJ2-7	few	TRBV19	TGTGCCAGTAGTAGGACTAGCGGTAGCTCCTACGAGCAGTACTTC	CASSRTSGSSYEQYF
TRBD1	TRBJ2-7	.	TRBV9	TGTGCCAGCAGCCTGAGGACAGGGGGCACCTTAAACGAGCAGTACTTC	CASSLRTGGTLNEQYF
.	TRBJ1-5	.	TRBV6-4	TGTGCCAGCAGTCCCGACAGTTATCAGCCCCAGCATTTT	CASSPDSYQPQHF
TRBD2	TRBJ2-3	.	TRBV2	TGTGCCAGCAGTCCCGGGACTAGGGTTTCAGATACGCAGTATTTT	CASSPGTRVSDTQYF
.	TRBJ1-4	.	TRBV19	TGTGCCAGTAGTCTGGGGACCGCAACTAATGAAAAACTGTTTTTT	CASSLGTATNEKLFF
.	TRBJ1-1	.	TRBV11-2	TGTGCCGGCAGCCGATGGGGGCAGGCCACTGAAGCTTTCTTT	CAGSRWGQATEAFF
.	TRBJ1-2	.	TRBV6-5	TGTGCCAGCAGAAACCGGGGGGACTATGGCTACACCTTC	CASRNRGDYGYTF
.	TRBJ2-2	.	TRBV4-1	TGCGCCAGCAGCCAAGGGGGCAGGGCGAACACCGGGGAGCTGTTTTTT	CASSQGGRANTGELFF
.	TRBJ1-3	few	TRBV19	TGTGCCAGTAGTACAGGGTACTCTGGAAACACCATATATTTT	CASSTGYSGNTIYF
TRBD1	TRBJ2-7	.	TRBV6-1	TGTGCCAGCAGTCAGGGACAGGGGGCCGGCGAGCAGTACTTC	CASSQGQGAGEQYF
.	TRBJ1-2	.	TRBV6-5	TGTGCCAGCCGAAAGTGGGAGGCTAACTATGGCTACACCTTC	CASRKWEANYGYTF
.	TRBJ2-7	.	TRBV18	TGTGCCAGCTCACCAACGGGGCACAGTACCTACGAGCAGTACTTC	CASSPTGHSTYEQYF
TRBD1	TRBJ1-4	.	TRBV6-1	TGTGCCAGCAGGGGACAGGGGAATGAAAAACTGTTTTTT	CASRGQGNEKLFF
.	TRBJ2-2	.	TRBV9	TGTGCCAGCAGCGTAGGACTTGGGGAGCTGTTTTTT	CASSVGLGELFF
.	TRBJ2-5	once	TRBV7-7	TGTGCCAGCAGCTTGCTGGGAGTACAAGAGACCCAGTACTTC	CASSLLGVQETQYF
TRBD1	TRBJ2-2	.	TRBV7-6	TGTGCCAGCAGCTCCGGGACAGTGAACACCGGGGAGCTGTTTTTT	CASSSGTVNTGELFF
.	TRBJ1-1	.	TRBV13	TGTGCCAGCAGCTCCAAGGGAACTGAAGCTTTCTTT	CASSSKGTEAFF